These 21 T cell receptor beta chains originate from one sample sequenced in a study of blood T cell repertoires in COVID-19. Sequencing used immunoSEQ multiplex PCR; TCRdb keeps in-frame clones, though not all of them. This sample has 100,000 to 150,000 clones, with roughly 88% found just once. Material: peripheral blood. These receptors were taken from a human donor in a cohort sampled during active COVID-19.

Turning to this clone: A read error may account for a junction end that differs from germline. The CDR3 sequence: CASSLDRTAPAHF. CDR3 DNA sequence: TGTGCCAGCAGCTTAGATAGAACAGCCCCCGCCCACTTC. This rearrangement joins TRBV11-2 to TRBJ2-4; D is ambiguous. The germline CDR1 and CDR2 sequences are SGHAT and FQNNGV. This CDR3 region has 13 residues. Based on the CDR3 plus reference TRBV11-2 and TRBJ2-4, the full variable domain is EAGVAQSPRYKIIEKRQSVAFWCNPISGHATLYWYQQILGQGPKLLIQFQNNGVVDDSQLPKDRFSAERLKGVDSTLKIQPAKLEDSAVYLCASSLDRTAPAHFGAGTRLSVL.

The CDR3 loop is CASSFFYREGYNEQFF. DNA of the CDR3: TGTGCCAGCAGCTTTTTTTACCGGGAGGGATACAATGAGCAGTTCTTC. This chain connects TRBV28 to TRBJ2-1; 8 bases map to TRBD2. J was trimmed by 4 bases and V by 6 bases; bases with no gene match: 11. The germline V gene has CDR1 MDHEN and CDR2 SYDVKM. This CDR3 has 16 amino acids.

CDR3 loop: CASSQLLTGTGAQNRIKNIQYF. CDR3 DNA sequence: TGCGCCAGCAGCCAGCTCCTGACTGGGACAGGGGCCCAGAACCGAATCAAAAACATTCAGTACTTC. The chain combines TRBV4-3 with TRBJ2-4, with 10 bases that match TRBD1. The V gene's germline CDR1 is LGHNA and CDR2 YSLEER. This CDR3 has 22 residues. V dropped 3 bases and J dropped 3; count of bases not matched to a gene: 23.

The chain recombines TRBV2 with TRBJ1-1; possible D gene TRBD1, 5 bases. CDR3 length: 12 amino acids. Looked up from germline, CDR1 is SNHLY and CDR2 is FYNNEI. V lost 2 bases and J lost 10, with 11 bases in between. In nucleotides, the CDR3 is TGTGCCAGCAGTGAATCGACAGATATAGCTTTCTTT. As protein: CASSESTDIAFF.

This clone was seen just once. The chain recombines TRBV7-9 with TRBJ2-3; TRBD2 agrees at 9 bases. The germline CDR1 and CDR2 sequences are SEHNR and FQNEAQ (reference sequence). The junction had 6 bases not matched to a gene; V was cut back by 2 bases and J by 3 bases. This CDR3 has 16 residues. CDR3 amino acids: CASSLRAGGSTDTQYF. In DNA form, the CDR3 reads TGTGCCAGCAGCTTAAGAGCGGGAGGTTCGACAGATACGCAGTATTTT.

This clone was detected once. The genes are TRBV27 and TRBJ1-4, with a weak D call TRBD1 (5 bases). The germline CDR1 and CDR2 sequences are MNHEY and SMNVEV (reference sequence). V lost 4 bases to trimming and J lost 5 bases, with 17 bases between them. The CDR3 has 16 amino acids. CDR3 nucleotide sequence: TGTGCCAGCAGTTCCTTCCCGGACATGGGGAATGAAAAACTGTTTTTT. It yields the protein CASSSFPDMGNEKLFF.

The chain joins TRBV3-1 (or the pseudogene TRBV3-2) to TRBJ2-1, with D hard to call. Germline V gene lookup returns CDR1 LGHDT and CDR2 YNNKEL (reference sequence). Trimming took off 0 bases at V and 7 bases at J, with 7 bases between the two ends. The CDR3 contains 13 residues. CDR3 bases: TGTGCCAGCAGCCAAGATACACCGAATGAGCAGTTCTTC. It specifies CASSQDTPNEQFF.

The chain couples TRBV5-1 to TRBJ2-5, with D uncertain. The CDR3 has 16 amino acids. The V gene lost 0 bases and the J gene lost 5 bases, with 17 bases spanning the gap. Germline CDR1 reads SGHRS; CDR2 reads YFSETQ. The CDR3 loop is CASSLDGGPGGETQYF. CDR3 DNA sequence: TGCGCCAGCAGCTTGGATGGCGGCCCCGGTGGGGAGACCCAGTACTTC.

This chain links TRBV3-1 (or the pseudogene TRBV3-2) with TRBJ2-7, with 12 bases that match TRBD2. This CDR3 is 12 amino acids long. Germline V lookup: CDR1 LGHDT, CDR2 YNNKEL (reference sequence). V lost 6 bases, J lost 6 bases, and 0 bases stayed unmatched. CDR3 sequence reads: CASRGLAGEQYF. CDR3 in DNA: TGTGCCAGCAGGGGACTAGCGGGCGAGCAGTACTTC.

The gene calls are TRBV2 and TRBJ2-7; perhaps TRBD2 as D (6 bases). CDR1 SNHLY and CDR2 FYNNEI come from the germline V gene. Between the trimmed V and J ends, which lost 7 bases and 5 bases, there was a span of 21 bases. The CDR3 consists of 15 residues. CDR3 sequence reads: CASNRGGGRRNEQYF. The DNA of the CDR3 is TGTGCCAGCAATAGAGGTGGAGGGAGAAGAAACGAGCAGTACTTC.

As to this clone: This specimen includes other DNA sequences encoding the same CDR3. This chain connects TRBV15 to TRBJ1-1; D gene unclear. V lost 1 base and J 0 bases, leaving 3 bases between the germline ends. Germline V gene lookup returns CDR1 LNHNV and CDR2 YYDKDF (reference sequence). The CDR3 spans 13 residues. The CDR3, as DNA: TGTGCCACCAGCAGAGTAATGAACACTGAAGCTTTCTTT. It codes for CATSRVMNTEAFF.

This chain links TRBV6-6 with TRBJ1-1, with 9 bases fitting TRBD1. Per the germline V gene, CDR1 is MNHNY and CDR2 is SVGAGI (reference sequence). With 0 bases clipped from V and 4 bases from J, the junction kept 6 bases outside the gene matches. The CDR3 sequence is 16 residues long. The CDR3 reads CASSYSSGQGSTEAFF. Here the CDR3 DNA reads TGTGCCAGCAGTTACTCTTCTGGACAGGGGAGCACTGAAGCTTTCTTT.

V and J are TRBV9 and TRBJ1-3, with D hard to call. V lost 0 bases, J lost 0 bases, and 7 bases lay in between. Germline assignment: CDR1 SGDLS and CDR2 YYNGEE. The CDR3 sequence is 15 residues long. The CDR3 loop is CASSVDQYSGNTIYF. The CDR3 DNA follows: TGTGCCAGCAGCGTAGATCAGTACTCTGGAAACACCATATATTTT.

J is TRBJ1-1 and V is TRBV30; 9 nucleotides line up with TRBD1. Per germline, CDR1 GTSNPN and CDR2 SVGIG (reference sequence). CDR3 size: 12 residues. The ends lost 3 bases at V and 4 bases at J; junction bases unmatched: 0. This CDR3 reads CAWRTGGTEAFF. In DNA, the CDR3 is TGTGCCTGGAGGACAGGGGGCACTGAAGCTTTCTTT.

This chain connects TRBV4-1 to TRBJ2-7; D unresolved. CDR3 size: 17 residues. The germline CDR1 and CDR2 sequences are MGHRA and YSYEKL. The V and J ends lost 2 bases and 0 bases respectively, with 17 bases between them. The CDR3 region has the DNA TGCGCCAGCAGCCAATACTCCCTAATCCTAAGCTCCTACGAGCAGTACTTC. This translates into CASSQYSLILSSYEQYF.

The chain couples TRBV11-2 to TRBJ2-1; D is perhaps TRBD2 (6 bases). CDR3 size: 14 residues. Looked up from germline, CDR1 is SGHAT and CDR2 is FQNNGV. Deletions cut 5 bases from V and 8 bases from J, with 16 bases between. DNA for the CDR3: TGTGCCAGCAGCCCGCTCCCACTAGCCTATGAGCAGTTCTTC. This encodes CASSPLPLAYEQFF.

The rearrangement joins TRBV11-2 to TRBJ2-7; 9 bases line up with TRBD2. There are 15 residues in the CDR3. V dropped 0 bases and J dropped 0; count of bases not matched to a gene: 0. In germline, CDR1 is SGHAT, CDR2 FQNNGV. This CDR3 is CASSLELAGSYEQYF. In DNA form, the CDR3 reads TGTGCCAGCAGCTTAGAACTAGCGGGCTCCTACGAGCAGTACTTC. The full variable domain, with the rest looked up from reference TRBV11-2 and TRBJ2-7, is EAGVAQSPRYKIIEKRQSVAFWCNPISGHATLYWYQQILGQGPKLLIQFQNNGVVDDSQLPKDRFSAERLKGVDSTLKIQPAKLEDSAVYLCASSLELAGSYEQYFGPGTRLTVT.

This chain connects TRBV3-1 (or the pseudogene TRBV3-2) to TRBJ2-4; 7 bases agree with TRBD2. Germline assignment: CDR1 LGHDT and CDR2 YNNKEL (reference sequence). Losses at the gene ends were 4 bases for V and 1 base for J; bases not matched to a gene: 10. The CDR3 is 17 amino acids. CDR3 coding DNA: TGTGCCAGCAGCCCATCAGCGGGACTGATGGCCAAAAACATTCAGTACTTC. The encoded protein is CASSPSAGLMAKNIQYF.

This chain links TRBV6-6 with TRBJ1-2, with D possibly TRBD1 on 5 matching bases. The CDR3 has 13 residues. V lost 6 bases and J lost 6, with 14 bases in between. Germline-derived CDR1 and CDR2 are MNHNY and SVGAGI (reference sequence). CDR3 nucleotides: TGTGCCAGCAGCCTTCGATCAGGGAATGGCTACACCTTC. Amino acid sequence: CASSLRSGNGYTF.

This chain joins TRBV4-1 and TRBJ1-1; 9 bases align to TRBD1. The CDR3 length is 15 residues. V was pared by 3 bases and J by 5 bases, with 7 bases of the junction left unmatched. Germline CDR1 MGHRA, CDR2 YSYEKL. CDR3 region: CASSQRDRERTEAFF. For the CDR3, the DNA is TGCGCCAGCAGCCAGAGGGACAGGGAGAGGACTGAAGCTTTCTTT.

CDR3 DNA sequence: TGCAGCGTTTGGGTCTCGGGGAACACCATATATTTT. It codes for CSVWVSGNTIYF. The chain recombines TRBV29-1 with TRBJ1-3; unclear D gene. The V gene lost 5 bases and the J gene lost 7 bases, with 12 bases spanning the gap. The CDR3 spans 12 residues. Germline CDR1 SQVTM, CDR2 ANQGSEA.